The 27 T cell receptor beta chains given below trace back to one sample, sequenced in a study of blood T cell repertoires in COVID-19. The data were produced by immunoSEQ multiplex PCR, yet TCRdb's version contains in-frame clones alone and is incomplete. The data show about 240,000 clones, around 85% seen once. Sequenced sample: peripheral blood. The receptor source for this set is a man aged 60 to 75 with acute or convalescent COVID-19.

V gene TRBV27 combines with J gene TRBJ2-7; the D gene is possibly TRBD1 (5 bases). The V gene lost 3 bases and the J gene lost 1 base, with 7 bases spanning the gap. The CDR3 totals 13 residues. Per the germline V gene, CDR1 is MNHEY and CDR2 is SMNVEV (reference sequence). The CDR3 protein is CASSFQGSYEQYF. CDR3 nucleotide sequence: TGTGCCAGCAGTTTCCAGGGATCCTACGAGCAGTACTTC.

The V call is TRBV19, the J call TRBJ1-4; D remains ambiguous. In germline, CDR1 is LNHDA, CDR2 SQIVND (reference sequence). The CDR3 has 15 amino acids. Trimming stripped 3 bases from V and 3 bases from J, with 11 bases between. This chain's CDR3 is CASSIGFSANEKLFF. CDR3 nucleotides: TGTGCCAGTAGTATCGGGTTTTCGGCTAATGAAAAACTGTTTTTT.

CDR3 in amino acids: CASSVLQGTGANVLTF. The CDR3 region has the DNA TGTGCCAGCAGCGTACTACAGGGTACTGGGGCCAACGTCCTGACTTTC. This sequence joins TRBV7-2 and TRBJ2-6, with D possibly TRBD1 on 6 matching bases. This CDR3 region has 16 residues. CDR1 is SGHTA and CDR2 is FQGNSA in the germline V gene. V gave up 5 bases and J gave up 2 bases, with 13 bases separating them.

The V call is TRBV5-6, the J call TRBJ2-1; TRBD2 matches at 12 bases. Germline V lookup: CDR1 SGHDT, CDR2 YYEEEE. With V trimmed by 6 bases and J by 6 bases, 4 bases remained unmatched. The CDR3 spans 14 residues. CDR3 loop: CASTPGLAGNEQFF. In DNA form, the CDR3 reads TGTGCCAGCACCCCGGGACTAGCGGGCAATGAGCAGTTCTTC. The full variable domain, its missing parts supplied by reference TRBV5-6 and TRBJ2-1, is DAGVTQSPTHLIKTRGQQVTLRCSPKSGHDTVSWYQQALGQGPQFIFQYYEEEERQRGNFPDRFSGHQFPNYSSELNVNALLLGDSALYLCASTPGLAGNEQFFGPGTRLTVL.

The chain couples TRBV6-1 to TRBJ2-1; D is possibly TRBD2 (5 bases). Trimming left V 2 bases short and J 0 bases short, with 17 bases between. The CDR3 runs to 18 residues. Germline V CDR1 and CDR2: MNHNS, SASEGT. The CDR3 coding sequence is TGTGCCAGCAGTGAAAGAGAATACGAGGGCAACTCCTACAATGAGCAGTTCTTC. It translates to CASSEREYEGNSYNEQFF.

V gene TRBV28 combines with J gene TRBJ2-1; TRBD2 aligns across 12 bases. The V segment lost 6 bases and the J segment 6 bases; nucleotides outside the gene matches: 6. CDR3 length: 15 amino acids. The germline V gene encodes CDR1 MDHEN and CDR2 SYDVKM. The CDR3 DNA reads as TGTGCCAGCAGAACGACTAGCGGGAGAACCAATGAGCAGTTCTTC. Encoded protein: CASRTTSGRTNEQFF.

The J gene is TRBJ2-7, the V gene TRBV5-1, with D tentatively TRBD2 (6 bases). The V and J ends lost 2 bases and 5 bases respectively, with 11 bases between them. This CDR3 region has 13 residues. Germline-derived CDR1 and CDR2 are SGHRS and YFSETQ. The CDR3 reads CASSLSSVNEQYF. The DNA for the CDR3 is TGCGCCAGCAGCTTATCTAGCGTAAACGAGCAGTACTTC.

This chain connects TRBV20-1 to TRBJ2-1, with D maybe TRBD1 (6 bases). The CDR3 contains 16 residues. The germline CDR1 and CDR2 sequences are DFQATT and SNEGSKA (reference sequence). V was shortened by 3 bases and J by 4 bases, with 19 bases between the two germline ends. DNA of the CDR3: TGCAGTGCTAGTCATCGTGAGGACAGACCTTACAATGAGCAGTTCTTC. Translation gives CSASHREDRPYNEQFF.

The chain combines TRBV5-6 with TRBJ1-2; TRBD1 matches at 8 bases. This CDR3 region has 14 residues. Germline CDR1 SGHDT, CDR2 YYEEEE. V lost 2 bases, J lost 4 bases, and 4 bases stayed unmatched. The CDR3 reads CASSFRGQVYGYTF. The CDR3 nucleotides read TGTGCCAGCAGCTTCAGGGGGCAGGTCTATGGCTACACCTTC. The variable domain in full, with the rest retrieved from reference TRBV5-6 and TRBJ1-2, is DAGVTQSPTHLIKTRGQQVTLRCSPKSGHDTVSWYQQALGQGPQFIFQYYEEEERQRGNFPDRFSGHQFPNYSSELNVNALLLGDSALYLCASSFRGQVYGYTFGSGTRLTVV.

The rearrangement joins TRBV7-8 to TRBJ1-6, with 8 bases lining up with TRBD1. The V gene's germline CDR1 is SGHVS and CDR2 FQNEAQ. The junction had 8 bases not matched to a gene; V was cut back by 1 base and J by 3 bases. The CDR3 length is 18 residues. The CDR3 loop reads CASSLVVGTGLYNSPLHF. CDR3 nucleotide sequence: TGTGCCAGCAGCTTAGTAGTCGGGACAGGTCTCTATAATTCACCCCTCCACTTT.

This sequence joins TRBV28 and TRBJ1-4; 7 nucleotides line up with TRBD1. J lost 8 bases, V lost 5 bases, and 11 bases had no gene match. Germline values: CDR1 MDHEN, CDR2 SYDVKM. The CDR3 extends over 15 amino acids. The CDR3 region has the DNA TGTGCCAGCAGTAGCCCGGGACAGCCTTTAGAAAAACTGTTTTTT. Translation: CASSSPGQPLEKLFF.

J is TRBJ2-7 and V is TRBV6-5, with 7 bases aligning to TRBD1. The CDR3 has 15 amino acids. V trimming: 6 bases; J trimming: 4 bases; junction bases outside the gene matches: 12. Looked up from germline, CDR1 is MNHEY and CDR2 is SVGAGI. In nucleotides, the CDR3 is TGTGCCAGCAGCCTTCCTCCGGGACAGTTATACGAGCAGTACTTC. This codes for CASSLPPGQLYEQYF.

The gene calls are TRBV6-5 and TRBJ2-5; 7 nucleotides agree with TRBD2. Germline CDR1 MNHEY, CDR2 SVGAGI. The trim removed 6 bases at V and 2 bases at J, leaving 9 bases unmatched. The CDR3 length is 15 residues. The CDR3 region has the DNA TGTGCCAGCAGCCCCCTAGGAGCGGGACAAGAGACCCAGTACTTC. Residues: CASSPLGAGQETQYF.

The chain recombines TRBV28 with TRBJ2-1; maybe TRBD1 (5 bases). The germline V gene encodes CDR1 MDHEN and CDR2 SYDVKM. V dropped 5 bases and J dropped 4 bases, with 15 bases sitting between them. The CDR3 spans 15 residues. For the CDR3, the DNA is TGTGCCAGCAGTACAAGGGAAGGGGCTTACAATGAGCAGTTCTTC. Translating gives CASSTREGAYNEQFF. The full variable domain, with the rest looked up from reference TRBV28 and TRBJ2-1, is DVKVTQSSRYLVKRTGEKVFLECVQDMDHENMFWYRQDPGLGLRLIYFSYDVKMKEKGDIPEGYSVSREKKERFSLILESASTNQTSMYLCASSTREGAYNEQFFGPGTRLTVL.

This sequence joins TRBV15 and TRBJ1-2, with 8 positions matching TRBD1. The germline V gene encodes CDR1 LNHNV and CDR2 YYDKDF (reference sequence). CDR3 size: 14 residues. The ends lost 1 base at V and 5 bases at J; junction bases unmatched: 3. CDR3 loop: CATSRVDRGYGYTF. The CDR3 DNA reads TGTGCCACCAGCAGAGTCGACAGGGGATATGGCTACACCTTC.

V and J are TRBV7-2 and TRBJ1-5, with D perhaps matching TRBD1 (6 bases). The length of the CDR3 is 15 residues. Trimming pared 0 bases from V and 7 bases from J, leaving 13 bases between. CDR1 and CDR2 from the germline V gene are SGHTA and FQGNSA. The CDR3 DNA follows: TGTGCCAGCAGCTTAGCCAGTACAGGGAACCAGCCCCAGCATTTT. This translates into CASSLASTGNQPQHF.

This chain uses TRBV3-1 (or the pseudogene TRBV3-2) with TRBJ2-5; 15 nucleotides line up with TRBD2. Germline CDR1 LGHDT, CDR2 YNNKEL (reference sequence). This CDR3 has 17 residues. After removal of 5 bases from V and 2 bases from J, the junction contained 6 bases not matched to a gene. The CDR3 nucleotides read TGTGCCAGCAGCGGACTAGCGGGAGGGGCAGGTCAAGAGACCCAGTACTTC. Its translation is CASSGLAGGAGQETQYF.

J is TRBJ1-5 and V is TRBV27; unclear D gene. This CDR3 is built from 14 residues. Trimming stripped 3 bases from V and 4 bases from J, with 10 bases between. Germline loops: CDR1 MNHEY, CDR2 SMNVEV (reference sequence). In DNA, the CDR3 is TGTGCCAGCAGTTTTAGGCAGGCAAATCAGCCCCAGCATTTT. Translated: CASSFRQANQPQHF.

The rearrangement joins TRBV24-1 to TRBJ2-1; 7 bases fit TRBD1. The junction had 12 bases not matched to a gene; V was cut back by 5 bases and J by 3 bases. The CDR3 extends over 17 amino acids. Germline CDR1 reads KGHDR; CDR2 reads SFDVKD. The CDR3, as DNA: TGTGCCACCAGTGCCTGGGGGCAGGGGGACCTCTACAATGAGCAGTTCTTC. This translates into CATSAWGQGDLYNEQFF.

As to this clone: A junction boundary mismatches the germline segment, possibly from a read error. The chain recombines TRBV6-2 or TRBV6-3 with TRBJ2-1, with D perhaps TRBD2 (6 bases). The CDR3 contains 18 residues. Germline V gives CDR1 MNHEY, CDR2 SVGEGT. The CDR3 is CASSYSEIAVNSYNKQFF. In nucleotides, the CDR3 is TGTGCCAGCAGTTACTCAGAGATAGCGGTTAACTCCTACAATAAGCAGTTCTTC.

The J gene is TRBJ1-3, the V gene TRBV7-8, with 8 bases identical to TRBD1. Germline V CDR1 and CDR2: SGHVS, FQNEAQ. V was clipped by 1 base and J by 0 bases; unmatched bases: 5. This CDR3 spans 17 amino acids. The chain's CDR3 is CASSLGVTGVSGNTIYF. Here the CDR3 DNA reads TGTGCCAGCAGCTTAGGGGTGACAGGGGTCTCTGGAAACACCATATATTTT. The full variable domain, its missing parts supplied by reference TRBV7-8 and TRBJ1-3, is GAGVSQSPRYKVAKRGQDVALRCDPISGHVSLFWYQQALGQGPEFLTYFQNEAQLDKSGLPSDRFFAERPEGSVSTLKIQRTQQEDSAVYLCASSLGVTGVSGNTIYFGEGSWLTVV.

The chain carries TRBV7-9 and TRBJ1-4; possibly TRBD1 for D (6 bases). The V gene's germline CDR1 is SEHNR and CDR2 FQNEAQ (reference sequence). The ends were cut back, 5 bases at V and 4 bases at J, with 17 bases in the middle. CDR3 size: 16 residues. The CDR3 region has the DNA TGTGCCAGCAGCCCGGACAGAGGAGGTCTTAATGAAAAACTGTTTTTT. Its protein is CASSPDRGGLNEKLFF.

The V gene is TRBV19, the J gene TRBJ2-1; no reliable D call. Trimming removed 1 base from V and 0 bases from J, with 10 bases in between. The germline V gene encodes CDR1 LNHDA and CDR2 SQIVND (reference sequence). This CDR3 spans 16 amino acids. The CDR3 is CASSIGSPSSYNEQFF. In DNA form, the CDR3 reads TGTGCCAGTAGTATAGGCTCTCCGAGCTCCTACAATGAGCAGTTCTTC.

The V call is TRBV19, the J call TRBJ1-1; tentatively, D is TRBD1 (5 bases). With 5 bases removed from V and 0 bases from J, the gap between germline ends came to 16 bases. Germline CDR1 LNHDA, CDR2 SQIVND (reference sequence). The CDR3 totals 16 residues. CDR3 sequence: CASSEAGDYMNTEAFF. The CDR3 DNA reads TGTGCCAGTAGTGAGGCGGGGGACTACATGAACACTGAAGCTTTCTTT.

The rearrangement links TRBV7-2 to TRBJ1-5; D may be TRBD1 (6 bases). The V gene lost 7 bases and the J gene lost 4 bases, with 14 bases spanning the gap. There are 14 residues in the CDR3. Per the germline V gene, CDR1 is SGHTA and CDR2 is FQGNSA. The CDR3 loop reads CASTQRGGNQPQHF. CDR3 sequence (DNA): TGTGCCAGCACCCAGCGAGGGGGTAATCAGCCCCAGCATTTT.

This clone was observed a handful of times. The chain is built from TRBV27 and TRBJ2-2, with D possibly being TRBD2 (5 bases). Trimming took off 6 bases at V and 1 base at J, with 12 bases between the two ends. The CDR3 has 15 amino acids. CDR1 and CDR2 (germline): MNHEY, SMNVEV (reference sequence). The CDR3 loop reads CASSPRGGNTGELFF. CDR3 DNA sequence: TGTGCCAGCAGCCCGAGAGGAGGGAACACCGGGGAGCTGTTTTTT.

This chain links TRBV25-1 with TRBJ1-1; a weak D match, TRBD1 (6 bases). V shed 6 bases and J shed 11 bases, with 16 bases lying between them. The CDR3 sequence is 12 residues long. Germline V gene data show CDR1 as MGHDK and CDR2 as SYGVNS. CDR3 sequence reads: CASRRGAGAAFF. The CDR3 bases are TGTGCCAGCAGGAGGGGCGCGGGGGCGGCTTTCTTT.